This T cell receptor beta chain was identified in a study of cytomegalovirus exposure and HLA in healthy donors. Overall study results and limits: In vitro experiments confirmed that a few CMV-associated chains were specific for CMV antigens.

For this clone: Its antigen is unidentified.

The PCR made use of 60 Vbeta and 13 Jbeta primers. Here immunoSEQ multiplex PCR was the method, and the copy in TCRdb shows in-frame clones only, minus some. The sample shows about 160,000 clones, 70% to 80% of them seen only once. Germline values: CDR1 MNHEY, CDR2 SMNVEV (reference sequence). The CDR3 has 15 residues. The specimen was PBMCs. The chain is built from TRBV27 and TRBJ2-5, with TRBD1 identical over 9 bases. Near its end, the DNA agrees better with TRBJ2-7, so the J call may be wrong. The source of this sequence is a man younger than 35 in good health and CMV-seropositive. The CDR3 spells CASSLRTGALYEQYF. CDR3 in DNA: TGTGCCAGCAGCCTTAGGACAGGGGCTCTCTACGAGCAGTACTTC.